These 9 T cell receptor beta chains were all obtained from the same sample, sequenced in a study of CD8+ T cells in alopecia areata. Specified treatment: oral pan-JAK inhibitor, 5-10 mg twice daily. Extracted RNA was reverse transcribed into cDNA, the sequencing template. Profiling relied on immunoSEQ multiplex PCR, and the TCRdb table lists in-frame clones only, not all of them. The sample lists approximately 110,000 clones; less than 75% were seen once. Material: CD8+ T cells sorted from blood, obtained at week 24, from a patient treated with tofacitinib. All receptors come from a human donor with alopecia areata.

This chain uses TRBV5-4 with TRBJ1-3; a weak D match, TRBD1 (6 bases). V was trimmed by 0 bases and J by 8 bases, leaving 9 bases between them. This CDR3 has 13 amino acids. The germline V gene has CDR1 SGHNT and CDR2 YYREEE (reference sequence). The CDR3: CASSLDRAHTIYF. The DNA of the CDR3 is TGTGCCAGCAGCTTGGACAGGGCACACACCATATATTTT.

The chain is built from TRBV29-1 and TRBJ2-1; weak D call: TRBD1 (6 bases). The V and J ends lost 0 bases and 3 bases respectively, with 15 bases between them. Germline values: CDR1 SQVTM, CDR2 ANQGSEA. The CDR3 loop spans 16 amino acids. CDR3 sequence (DNA): TGCAGCGTTGAAGAGGCCCAGGGGATAAACTACAATGAGCAGTTCTTC. Encoded protein: CSVEEAQGINYNEQFF.

The chain uses TRBV15 and TRBJ2-4, with 7 bases identical to TRBD2. This CDR3 spans 16 amino acids. The germline V gene has CDR1 LNHNV and CDR2 YYDKDF (reference sequence). J lost 0 bases, V lost 3 bases, and 5 bases had no gene match. CDR3 coding DNA: TGTGCCACCAGCAGGATGCGGGGGATAGCCAAAAACATTCAGTACTTC. Its protein is CATSRMRGIAKNIQYF. The full variable domain, with the rest looked up from reference TRBV15 and TRBJ2-4, is DAMVIQNPRYQVTQFGKPVTLSCSQTLNHNVMYWYQQKSSQAPKLLFHYYDKDFNNEADTPDNFQSRRPNTSFCFLDIRSPGLGDTAMYLCATSRMRGIAKNIQYFGAGTRLSVL.

The chain links TRBV30 to TRBJ1-1; D gene uncertain. The CDR3 covers 13 residues. Germline V gene data show CDR1 as GTSNPN and CDR2 as SVGIG (reference sequence). Deletions cut 5 bases from V and 1 base from J, with 11 bases between. CDR3: CAWGLDGNTEAFF. Here the CDR3 DNA reads TGTGCCTGGGGGCTGGACGGGAACACTGAAGCTTTCTTT.

V usage is TRBV5-1 and J usage is TRBJ2-7; no definite D call. Deletions cut 2 bases from V and 3 bases from J, with 12 bases between. CDR3 length: 14 residues. The germline CDR1 and CDR2 sequences are SGHRS and YFSETQ. The CDR3 loop reads CASSFLLGGYEQYF. CDR3 in DNA: TGCGCCAGCAGCTTTTTGCTGGGTGGCTACGAGCAGTACTTC.

This clone appeared a single time. V is TRBV7-9 and J is TRBJ2-3; weak D call: TRBD1 (6 bases). The CDR3 loop spans 13 amino acids. V was cut by 5 bases and J by 4 bases, with 10 bases left in between. The germline V gene has CDR1 SEHNR and CDR2 FQNEAQ (reference sequence). The CDR3: CASSLDSADTQYF. The CDR3 coding sequence is TGTGCCAGCAGCCTGGACAGCGCAGATACGCAGTATTTT.

The V and J genes are TRBV5-1 and TRBJ2-7; maybe TRBD1 (6 bases). Germline CDR1 reads SGHRS; CDR2 reads YFSETQ. The CDR3 length is 13 residues. V was pared by 4 bases and J by 2 bases, with 10 bases between. CDR3 DNA sequence: TGCGCCAGCAGCAGTTGGGGGCCCTACGAGCAGTACTTC. Protein product: CASSSWGPYEQYF.

This clone was recorded a few times. The chain employs TRBV6-6 and TRBJ1-5, with a possible D match to TRBD1 (5 bases). The length of the CDR3 is 13 residues. Trimming cost V 9 bases and J 3 bases, with 12 bases left between them. CDR1 MNHNY and CDR2 SVGAGI come from the germline V gene (reference sequence). The CDR3 coding sequence is TGTGCCAGTACAAGACAGTACAATCAGCCCCAGCATTTT. Residues: CASTRQYNQPQHF.

CDR3 loop: CASSASPGQVSYEQFF. In nucleotides, the CDR3 is TGTGCCAGCAGTGCCTCCCCGGGACAGGTTAGCTATGAGCAGTTCTTC. J is TRBJ2-1 and V is TRBV27; the match to TRBD1 covers 8 bases. The CDR3 runs 16 residues. Trimming took 5 bases from V and 8 from J; bases not matched to a gene: 14. Germline lookup yields CDR1 MNHEY and CDR2 SMNVEV (reference sequence).